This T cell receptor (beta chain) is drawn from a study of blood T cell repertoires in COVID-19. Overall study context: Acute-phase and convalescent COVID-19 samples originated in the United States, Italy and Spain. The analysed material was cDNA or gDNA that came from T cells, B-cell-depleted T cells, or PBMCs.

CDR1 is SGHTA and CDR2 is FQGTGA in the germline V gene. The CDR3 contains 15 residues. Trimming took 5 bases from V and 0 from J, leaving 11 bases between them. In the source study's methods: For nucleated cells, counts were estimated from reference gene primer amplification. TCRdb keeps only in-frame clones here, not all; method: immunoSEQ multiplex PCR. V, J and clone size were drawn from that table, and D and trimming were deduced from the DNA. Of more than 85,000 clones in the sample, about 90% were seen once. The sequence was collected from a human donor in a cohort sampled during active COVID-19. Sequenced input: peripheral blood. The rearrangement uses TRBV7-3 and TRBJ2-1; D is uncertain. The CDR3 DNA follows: TGTGCCAGCAGCCCCGACATTCGCTCCTACAATGAGCAGTTCTTC. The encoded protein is CASSPDIRSYNEQFF.